These 6 T cell receptor beta chains share one sample of origin, sequenced in a study of blood T cell repertoires in COVID-19. Measured with immunoSEQ multiplex PCR; TCRdb has only the in-frame clones, and not every one. The sample consists of a few hundred thousand clones, 90% of them appearing once. Sequenced sample: PBMCs or T cells enriched from blood (not recorded which). All receptors derive from a woman between 18 and 30 years old with acute COVID-19.

The J gene is TRBJ2-3, the V gene TRBV3-1 (or the pseudogene TRBV3-2); D not resolved. V was clipped by 0 bases and J by 2 bases, with 21 bases between them. The CDR3 is 19 amino acids. CDR1 is LGHDT, CDR2 YNNKEL, per germline (reference sequence). In DNA form, the CDR3 reads TGTGCCAGCAGCCAAGATCGAGGTAGTACATATACGACCACAGATACGCAGTATTTT. It translates to CASSQDRGSTYTTTDTQYF.

V gene TRBV14 combines with J gene TRBJ2-1, with D possibly being TRBD1 (5 bases). This CDR3 is built from 13 residues. V was trimmed by 4 bases and J by 7 bases, leaving 11 bases between them. Germline CDR1 reads SGHDN; CDR2 reads FVKESK. CDR3 in DNA: TGTGCCAGCAGCCTCCAAGCAGGGAATGAGCAGTTCTTC. Its translation: CASSLQAGNEQFF.

V and J are TRBV30 and TRBJ2-7; 14 positions agree with TRBD2. This CDR3 has 14 residues. With V trimmed by 1 base and J by 6 bases, 2 bases remained unmatched. CDR1 and CDR2 (germline): GTSNPN, SVGIG (reference sequence). The CDR3 spells CAWSGTSGRTEQYF. The CDR3 bases are TGTGCCTGGAGTGGGACTAGCGGGAGGACCGAGCAGTACTTC.

The chain couples TRBV29-1 to TRBJ1-4, with D possibly being TRBD1 (5 bases). The CDR3 is 19 amino acids. Germline assignment: CDR1 SQVTM and CDR2 ANQGSEA. CDR3 region: CILGLNRNPLEATNEKLFF. The CDR3 bases are TGCATCCTGGGATTAAACAGGAATCCGCTAGAGGCAACTAATGAAAAACTGTTTTTT.

This clone was seen a handful of times. The chain uses TRBV11-3 and TRBJ2-7; no reliable D call. V was clipped by 2 bases and J by 3 bases, with 5 bases between them. This CDR3 is 12 amino acids long. Germline V lookup: CDR1 SGHNT, CDR2 YENEEA. The CDR3 sequence: CASSLIGYEQYF. In DNA, the CDR3 is TGTGCCAGCAGCTTAATCGGCTACGAGCAGTACTTC. Full variable domain (outside the CDR3, taken from reference TRBV11-3 and TRBJ2-7): EAGVVQSPRYKIIEKKQPVAFWCNPISGHNTLYWYLQNLGQGPELLIRYENEEAVDDSQLPKDRFSAERLKGVDSTLKIQPAELGDSAVYLCASSLIGYEQYFGPGTRLTVT.

The chain couples TRBV5-6 to TRBJ1-4, with no clear D. Trimming removed 2 bases from V and 7 bases from J, with 9 bases in between. CDR1 and CDR2 (germline): SGHDT, YYEEEE. The CDR3 is 13 residues long. The CDR3 here is CASSLKTLEKLFF. For the CDR3, the DNA is TGTGCCAGCAGCTTAAAGACTCTTGAAAAACTGTTTTTT.